Below, 3 T cell receptor beta chains from the same sample are listed, as sequenced in a study of beta chain features in type 1 diabetes. Expressed TCRB transcripts were sequenced because the isolated RNA had all been reverse transcribed beforehand. The table came from immunoSEQ multiplex PCR; TCRdb's copy has only in-frame clones and leaves some out. The sample consists of hundreds of thousands of clones, about 10% of them appearing once. What was sequenced was naive CD4+ T cells from blood. Receptors originate from a woman aged 25 to 39 in good health.

V is TRBV6-5 and J is TRBJ2-7; D unresolved. The CDR3 totals 15 residues. Germline assignment: CDR1 MNHEY and CDR2 SVGAGI. Trimming shortened V by 6 bases and J by 6 bases, and 21 bases separated the two germline ends. For the CDR3, the DNA is TGTGCCAGCAGAAGTCCCGGGTCCCCGCGACTCGAGCAGTACTTC. This gives the protein CASRSPGSPRLEQYF.

This clone was recorded a few times. This CDR3 reads CASSQTGGAQPQHF. CDR3 in DNA: TGTGCCAGCAGCCAAACAGGGGGAGCTCAGCCCCAGCATTTT. The chain carries TRBV11-1 and TRBJ1-5, with TRBD1 matching over 8 bases. The V segment lost 5 bases and the J segment 6 bases; nucleotides outside the gene matches: 6. CDR1 SGHAT and CDR2 FQDESV come from the germline V gene (reference sequence). The CDR3 loop spans 14 amino acids.

In its sample, this clone was seen a few times. The rearrangement uses TRBV6-6 and TRBJ2-7; D is possibly TRBD2 (5 bases). V gave up 6 bases and J gave up 8 bases, with 20 bases separating them. Per the germline V gene, CDR1 is MNHNY and CDR2 is SVGAGI (reference sequence). The CDR3 length is 14 residues. CDR3 sequence reads: CASRLIPEATQQYF. CDR3 sequence (DNA): TGTGCCAGCAGGCTTATCCCGGAGGCTACCCAGCAGTACTTC.